The 25 T cell receptor beta chains presented below share a single source sample, sequenced in a study of T cell changes during pregnancy in multiple sclerosis. Assay used: immunoSEQ multiplex PCR; TCRdb lists only in-frame clones, some missing. The repertoire includes about 69,000 clones, 85% to 95% of them detected once, and under 2% sits in the top ten. Sequences were derived from peripheral blood, sampled in the third trimester of pregnancy. The receptors derive from a female donor in good health, enrolled as a control in a pregnancy study.

The CDR3 loop reads CASSLASGYEQYF. CDR3 coding DNA: TGCGCCAGCAGCTTGGCGTCAGGCTACGAGCAGTACTTC. The chain recombines TRBV5-1 with TRBJ2-7; the D is unclear. This CDR3 is built from 13 residues. Germline V gene sequence: CDR1 SGHRS, CDR2 YFSETQ. V lost 0 bases to trimming and J lost 3 bases, with 7 bases between them.

The rearrangement links TRBV5-4 to TRBJ1-1, with 11 bases that match TRBD1. CDR1 is SGHNT and CDR2 is YYREEE in the germline V gene (reference sequence). The ends lost 3 bases at V and 5 bases at J; junction bases unmatched: 6. The CDR3 runs to 15 residues. In DNA, the CDR3 is TGTGCCAGCAGCTCGGACAGGGGGCGAAGGACTGAAGCTTTCTTT. Amino acid sequence: CASSSDRGRRTEAFF.

The J gene is TRBJ2-7, the V gene TRBV30, with D unresolved. This CDR3 spans 12 amino acids. CDR1 is GTSNPN and CDR2 is SVGIG in the germline V gene (reference sequence). Trimming pared 3 bases from V and 3 bases from J, leaving 9 bases between. CDR3 loop: CAWRLDNYEQYF. In DNA, the CDR3 is TGTGCCTGGAGATTAGACAACTACGAGCAGTACTTC.

This sequence joins TRBV4-3 and TRBJ2-7; 9 bases fit TRBD2. V lost 0 bases to trimming and J lost 1 base; unmatched junction nucleotides: 7. Germline CDR1 is LGHNA and CDR2 is YSLEER. The CDR3 sequence is 17 residues long. CDR3 sequence: CASSQDLASGKSYEQYF. The CDR3 DNA is TGCGCCAGCAGCCAAGATCTCGCTAGCGGGAAATCCTACGAGCAGTACTTC.

This clone was observed a single time. The CDR3 loop is CAWSVQNTIYF. CDR3 DNA sequence: TGTGCCTGGAGTGTCCAAAACACCATATATTTT. The chain joins TRBV30 to TRBJ1-3; D is unresolved. CDR1 is GTSNPN, CDR2 SVGIG, per germline (reference sequence). There are 11 residues in the CDR3. Trimming removed 0 bases from V and 6 bases from J, with 3 bases in between.

V is TRBV18 and J is TRBJ2-2; 9 positions match TRBD1. Germline values: CDR1 KGHSH, CDR2 LQKENI. The V and J ends lost 0 bases and 6 bases, in that order; junction bases with no gene match: 5. This CDR3 region has 16 residues. The DNA for the CDR3 is TGTGCCAGCTCACCACCTATGGGACAGGGACCCGGGGAGCTGTTTTTT. The encoded protein is CASSPPMGQGPGELFF.

The table lists this clone with a count of one. V and J are TRBV19 and TRBJ1-1; weak D call: TRBD1 (6 bases). V was pared by 4 bases and J by 0 bases, with 15 bases between. The CDR3 covers 16 residues. CDR1 LNHDA and CDR2 SQIVND come from the germline V gene (reference sequence). CDR3 protein: CASSNWGGAVNTEAFF. Written as DNA, the CDR3 is TGTGCCAGTAGTAATTGGGGGGGGGCCGTGAACACTGAAGCTTTCTTT.

This sequence joins TRBV27 and TRBJ2-5, with a possible D match to TRBD2 (5 bases). Trimming removed 3 bases from V and 4 bases from J, with 18 bases in between. The germline gives CDR1 MNHEY, CDR2 SMNVEV (reference sequence). CDR3 length equals 16 residues. For the CDR3, the DNA is TGTGCCAGCAGTTTCCTAACCTCCGCTAGCAGAGAGACCCAGTACTTC. Amino acid sequence: CASSFLTSASRETQYF.

CDR3 nucleotide sequence: TGCGCCAGCAGCCAGGGGCCCGGTACTGAAGCTTTCTTT. This sequence encodes CASSQGPGTEAFF. This chain links TRBV4-1 with TRBJ1-1; perhaps TRBD1 as D (5 bases). Deletions cut 3 bases from V and 5 bases from J, with 10 bases between. Germline CDR1 reads MGHRA; CDR2 reads YSYEKL. The CDR3 loop spans 13 amino acids.

The V gene is TRBV6-6, the J gene TRBJ2-7; 7 bases map to TRBD1. J was trimmed by 5 bases and V by 7 bases; bases with no gene match: 11. The V gene's germline CDR1 is MNHNY and CDR2 SVGAGI (reference sequence). This CDR3 is 14 amino acids long. The CDR3 is CASNNDRVRNEQYF. The CDR3 region has the DNA TGTGCCAGCAATAACGACAGGGTTCGAAACGAGCAGTACTTC.

V is TRBV19 and J is TRBJ2-2; TRBD1 might be the D (6 bases). The CDR3 is 17 residues long. CDR1 is LNHDA and CDR2 is SQIVND in the germline V gene (reference sequence). Trimming pared 0 bases from V and 4 bases from J, leaving 15 bases between. CDR3 coding DNA: TGTGCCAGTAGTATAGATCCAGCAGGGGTGCGCACCGGGGAGCTGTTTTTT. Translating gives CASSIDPAGVRTGELFF.

V is TRBV13 and J is TRBJ1-1; unclear D gene. The CDR3 contains 14 residues. The germline gives CDR1 PRHDT, CDR2 FYEKMQ (reference sequence). V shed 3 bases and J shed 3 bases, with 11 bases lying between them. The CDR3 DNA follows: TGTGCCAGCAGCTTTGAGTCCCGGGACACTGAAGCTTTCTTT. This encodes CASSFESRDTEAFF.

V gene TRBV11-1 combines with J gene TRBJ2-2, with unresolved D. The CDR3 has 13 amino acids. Germline V gives CDR1 SGHAT, CDR2 FQDESV (reference sequence). V was trimmed by 3 bases and J by 4 bases, leaving 6 bases between them. CDR3 sequence (DNA): TGTGCCAGCAGCTTTTCCGTCACCGGGGAGCTGTTTTTT. Amino acid sequence: CASSFSVTGELFF.

The rearrangement links TRBV19 to TRBJ2-7; 7 bases match TRBD2. Germline V gene lookup returns CDR1 LNHDA and CDR2 SQIVND (reference sequence). Unmatched junction bases numbered 10, after V lost 9 bases and J lost 2 bases. The CDR3 sequence is 14 residues long. For the CDR3, the DNA is TGTGCCAGCAAACGGGAGGCGGTAACCTACGAGCAGTACTTC. It codes for CASKREAVTYEQYF.

CDR3: CASSSTGGDETQYF. In nucleotides, the CDR3 is TGCGCCAGCAGTTCTACAGGGGGCGATGAGACCCAGTACTTC. This chain links TRBV5-1 with TRBJ2-5; 9 bases fit TRBD1. The CDR3 extends over 14 amino acids. Germline CDR1 SGHRS, CDR2 YFSETQ. J gave up 5 bases and V 5 bases, and 7 bases lay outside the gene matches.

The rearrangement uses TRBV5-1 and TRBJ2-1; TRBD1 matches at 8 bases. The CDR3 spans 13 residues. The ends lost 3 bases at V and 13 bases at J; junction bases unmatched: 9. CDR1 and CDR2 (germline): SGHRS, YFSETQ. The CDR3 bases are TGCGCCAGCAGCTCAGACAGGGGTATATCACAGTTCTTC. Amino acids: CASSSDRGISQFF.

The chain combines TRBV11-1 with TRBJ2-2; D not certain. The V and J ends lost 5 bases and 5 bases respectively, with 9 bases between them. Germline CDR1 SGHAT, CDR2 FQDESV (reference sequence). CDR3 length equals 13 residues. The CDR3 loop reads CASSLRVTGELFF. In nucleotides, the CDR3 is TGTGCCAGCAGCCTACGGGTGACCGGGGAGCTGTTTTTT.

This clone was counted a single time. The chain recombines TRBV4-1 with TRBJ1-5, with D tentatively TRBD1 (5 bases). CDR1 is MGHRA and CDR2 is YSYEKL in the germline V gene. The CDR3 has 14 residues. The ends were cut back, 2 bases at V and 5 bases at J, with 10 bases in the middle. Written as DNA, the CDR3 is TGCGCCAGCAGCCAATGGGCCAGGGATCAGCCCCAGCATTTT. It yields the protein CASSQWARDQPQHF.

V gene TRBV28 combines with J gene TRBJ1-2, with D maybe TRBD1 (5 bases). V was shortened by 5 bases and J by 4 bases, with 14 bases between the two germline ends. Germline CDR1 is MDHEN and CDR2 is SYDVKM. The CDR3 length is 14 residues. CDR3 in amino acids: CASSTRGRIYGYTF. The CDR3, as DNA: TGTGCCAGCAGTACGCGGGGACGCATCTATGGCTACACCTTC.

V gene TRBV7-9 combines with J gene TRBJ2-1, with 9 nucleotides matching TRBD1. Trimming removed 6 bases from V and 7 bases from J; junction bases left unmatched: 7. The CDR3 has 14 residues. Germline-derived CDR1 and CDR2 are SEHNR and FQNEAQ (reference sequence). This CDR3 reads CASSRRGTGNEQFF. The CDR3 region has the DNA TGTGCCAGCAGTCGACGCGGGACAGGGAATGAGCAGTTCTTC.

CDR3 bases: TGTGCCAGCAGTTTATGGGTCGGGACAGGGGACGTCAATGAGCAGTTCTTC. It is translated as CASSLWVGTGDVNEQFF. The rearrangement uses TRBV27 and TRBJ2-1; 10 bases agree with TRBD1. CDR3 length: 17 residues. Germline CDR1 is MNHEY and CDR2 is SMNVEV (reference sequence). After removal of 1 base from V and 6 bases from J, the junction contained 9 bases not matched to a gene.

As to this clone: Compared with germline, one end of the junction differs, possibly owing to a read error. The chain combines TRBV6-4 with TRBJ2-1; 9 nucleotides align to TRBD2. The germline gives CDR1 MRHNA, CDR2 SNTAGT. The CDR3 loop spans 14 amino acids. As DNA, the CDR3 is TGTGCCAGCAAAGCTAGCGGGGATTACAGTGAGCAGTTCTTC. Residues: CASKASGDYSEQFF.

The CDR3 DNA follows: TGTGCCAGCAGCCCCGGGACATATTACAATGAGCAGTTCTTC. Encoded protein: CASSPGTYYNEQFF. The rearrangement joins TRBV7-8 to TRBJ2-1; a weak D match, TRBD1 (6 bases). This CDR3 comprises 14 residues. Trimming cost V 5 bases and J 4 bases, with 12 bases left between them. CDR1 and CDR2 (germline): SGHVS, FQNEAQ.

The chain employs TRBV9 and TRBJ2-1; TRBD2 aligns across 8 bases. V lost 4 bases to trimming and J lost 9 bases; unmatched junction nucleotides: 15. The CDR3 is 16 residues long. In germline, CDR1 is SGDLS, CDR2 YYNGEE. The CDR3 loop is CASSPAGTSQGGEQFF. The CDR3 DNA reads as TGTGCCAGCAGCCCCGCGGGGACTAGTCAAGGGGGTGAGCAGTTCTTC.

This sequence joins TRBV9 and TRBJ2-7; TRBD2 matches 10 bases. V trimming: 0 bases; J trimming: 4 bases; junction bases outside the gene matches: 4. CDR3 length: 15 amino acids. Per germline, CDR1 SGDLS and CDR2 YYNGEE. In DNA, the CDR3 is TGTGCCAGCAGCGTAGCTAGCGGGAGTTTTTACGAGCAGTACTTC. Its translation is CASSVASGSFYEQYF. The whole variable domain, remainder taken from reference TRBV9 and TRBJ2-7, is DSGVTQTPKHLITATGQRVTLRCSPRSGDLSVYWYQQSLDQGLQFLIQYYNGEERAKGNILERFSAQQFPDLHSELNLSSLELGDSALYFCASSVASGSFYEQYFGPGTRLTVT.